The clone carrying this T cell receptor beta chain appeared many times. Antigen: not known. V was trimmed by 0 bases and J by 8 bases, leaving 12 bases between them. Looked up from germline, CDR1 is SGDLS and CDR2 is YYNGEE. The CDR3 loop spans 14 amino acids. Sequencing libraries for TCR beta were prepared with iRepertoire HTBI primers and Arm-PCR of CDR3 regions. TCRdb re-called the multiplex PCR reads with MiXCR, one entry per CDR3 protein. The table shows approximately 350,000 distinct CDR3 sequences, with roughly 17% occurring only once. The entry originates in a study of regulatory T cells in long-lasting Graves disease. Study context: Graves' patients diagnosed newly had used antithyroid drugs under 3 months.

Described time point: newly diagnosed GD, antithyroid drugs for less than 3 months. Generation of the TCR library employed RNA extracted from PBMCs. General study results and limits: Persistent disease preferred TRBV28, TRBJ1-2 and TRBJ2-5; new disease, TRBV20-1 and TRBJ2-1.

These same data were also listed under a study on T cells in Graves' hyperthyroidism and ophthalmopathy. That paper adds: An initial round of RT-PCR targeting the TCR CDR3 relied on the HTBI primer set.

The sequences come from peripheral blood mononuclear cells (PBMCs), collected at new diagnosis, from a patient treated with antithyroid drugs. The sequence was collected from a man between 35 and 55 years old with Graves disease. The V gene is TRBV9, the J gene TRBJ2-1; tentative D call: TRBD1 (5 bases). The CDR3 DNA is TGTGCCAGCAGCGTAGGGGGCGCAAAACATGAGCAGTTCTTC. Its translation is CASSVGGAKHEQFF.